This record concerns one T cell receptor (beta chain) sequence. These data are taken from a study of shared clonotypes between healthy human individuals. V gave up 7 bases and J gave up 0 bases; unmatched junction bases: 12. Germline-derived CDR1 and CDR2 are SGHRS and YFSETQ. The CDR3 has 16 residues. Negatively enriched CD4+ T cells were divided by CD45RA into naive and memory. Assay used: immunoSEQ multiplex PCR; TCRdb lists only in-frame clones, some missing. This sample has about 980,000 clones; around 80% occur once, and the top ten carry about 1.5%. The clonotype was recovered from a man in his late teens or twenties in good health. The chain joins TRBV5-1 to TRBJ2-5; 7 bases line up with TRBD1. Sequencing was carried out using memory CD4+ T cells sorted from blood. Subset of the sample: CD45RA-negative fraction. DNA of the CDR3: TGCGCCAGCTGTCAGGGGGATTTGAAGTACCAAGAGACCCAGTACTTC. As protein: CASCQGDLKYQETQYF.